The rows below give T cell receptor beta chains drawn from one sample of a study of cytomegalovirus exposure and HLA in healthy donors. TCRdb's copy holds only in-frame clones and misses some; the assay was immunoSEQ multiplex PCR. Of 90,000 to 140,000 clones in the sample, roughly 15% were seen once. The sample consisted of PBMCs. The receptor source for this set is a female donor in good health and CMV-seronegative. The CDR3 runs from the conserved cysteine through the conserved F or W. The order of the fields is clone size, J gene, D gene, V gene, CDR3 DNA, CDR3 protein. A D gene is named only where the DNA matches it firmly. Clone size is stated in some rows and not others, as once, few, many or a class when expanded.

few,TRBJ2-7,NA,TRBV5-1,TGCGCCAGCACCCTTGGCGGCGGGTCTAGCTCCTACGAGCAGTACTTC,CASTLGGGSSSYEQYF
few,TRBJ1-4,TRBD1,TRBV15,TGTGCCACCAGCCGGGACAGACTGGAAAAACTGTTTTTT,CATSRDRLEKLFF
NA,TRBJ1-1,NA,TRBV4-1,TGCGCCAGCAGCCAAGTTAAGTTACGGAGGAACACTGAAGCTTTCTTT,CASSQVKLRRNTEAFF
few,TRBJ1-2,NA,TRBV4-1,TGCGCCAGCAGCCAAGTACCACACGCTAACTATGGCTACACCTTC,CASSQVPHANYGYTF
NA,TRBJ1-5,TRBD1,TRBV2,TGTGCCAGCAGTGCTGACAGGGGGAGCCAGCCCCAGCATTTT,CASSADRGSQPQHF
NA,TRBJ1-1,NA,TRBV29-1,TGCAGCGCCAGGGCGTCGCTGAACACTGAAGCTTTCTTT,CSARASLNTEAFF
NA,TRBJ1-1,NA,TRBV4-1,TGTGCCAGCAGCCAAGATTATCAGGTATGGAACACTGAAGCTTTCTTT,CASSQDYQVWNTEAFF
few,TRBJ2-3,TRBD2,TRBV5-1,TGCGCCAGCAGCTCGGGAGGGAACACAGATACGCAGTATTTT,CASSSGGNTDTQYF
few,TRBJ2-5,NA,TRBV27,TGTGCCAGCAGTCCCAGGGTCCGGGAGACCCAGTACTTC,CASSPRVRETQYF
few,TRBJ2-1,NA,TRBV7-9,TGTGCCAGCAGTCACCCGGACAGCTCCTACAATGAGCAGTTCTTC,CASSHPDSSYNEQFF
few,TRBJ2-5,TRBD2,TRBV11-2,TGTGCCAGCAGCTTAGCGGGGGGTCGAGGGGAGACCCAGTACTTC,CASSLAGGRGETQYF
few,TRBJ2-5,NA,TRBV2,TGTGCCAGCTCCCCCTCGGAGACCCAGTACTTC,CASSPSETQYF
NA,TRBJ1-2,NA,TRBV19,TGTGCCAGTAGTTTCCGGGAGGCCGGAGTCAATGGCTACACCTTC,CASSFREAGVNGYTF
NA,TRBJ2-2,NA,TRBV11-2,TGTGCCAGCAGGACAAACACCGGGGAGCTGTTTTTT,CASRTNTGELFF
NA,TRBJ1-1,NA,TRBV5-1,TGCGCCAGCAGCTTTAGCTTCGGCAGGGAGGAGAACACTGAAGCTTTCTTT,CASSFSFGREENTEAFF
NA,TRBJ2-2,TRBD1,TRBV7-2,TGTGCCAGCAGCTTTCCCGGGACAGGGGGCTGGGAGCTGTTTTTT,CASSFPGTGGWELFF
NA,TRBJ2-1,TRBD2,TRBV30,TGTGCCTGGAGTAAACTAGCGGGGAGCGATGAGCAGTTCTTC,CAWSKLAGSDEQFF
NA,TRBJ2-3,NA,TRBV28,TGTGCCAGCAGCAATGGGCGGGATCGCACAGATACGCAGTATTTT,CASSNGRDRTDTQYF
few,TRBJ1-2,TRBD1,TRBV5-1,TGCGCCAGCAGCTTGGAGGGGGCAACAGGTTCAGCTAACTATGGCTACACCTTC,CASSLEGATGSANYGYTF
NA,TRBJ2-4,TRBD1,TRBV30,TGTGCCTGGAGACGACAGGGACCAGCCAAAAACATTCAGTACTTC,CAWRRQGPAKNIQYF
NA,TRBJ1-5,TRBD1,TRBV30,TGTGCCTGGAGTGCGTACATGGGACAGGGGGTATATAGCAATCAGCCCCAGCATTTT,CAWSAYMGQGVYSNQPQHF
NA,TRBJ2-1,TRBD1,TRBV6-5,TGTGCCAGCAGTACGGACAGGGGGTCCTACAATGAGCAGTTCTTC,CASSTDRGSYNEQFF
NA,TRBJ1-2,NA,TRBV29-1,TGCAGCGTTGAAGACGGGATCGGCTACACCTTC,CSVEDGIGYTF
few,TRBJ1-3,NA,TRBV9,TGTGCCAGCAGGAGAAGTCAATTCTCTGGAAACACCATATATTTT,CASRRSQFSGNTIYF
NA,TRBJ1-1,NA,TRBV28,TGTGCCAGCAAAGTGGCGGGGGTGGGGAACACTGAAGCTTTCTTT,CASKVAGVGNTEAFF
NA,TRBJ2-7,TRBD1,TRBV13,TGTGCCAGCAGCCCGTACCTGGACAGGCGGAACGAGCAGTACTTC,CASSPYLDRRNEQYF
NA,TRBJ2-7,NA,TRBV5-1,TGCGCCAGCAGCCCCGGGACACCCTACGAGCAGTACTTC,CASSPGTPYEQYF
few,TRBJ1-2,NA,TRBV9,TGTGCCAGCAGCGTAGCTACGGGAAATTATGGCTACACCTTC,CASSVATGNYGYTF
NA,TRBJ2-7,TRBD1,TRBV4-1,TGCGCCAGCAGCCGGCCCGGGACAGAAACCTACGAGCAGTACTTC,CASSRPGTETYEQYF
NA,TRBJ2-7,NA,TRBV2,TGTGCCAGCAGTGATTTGGGGCTCGGCGAGCAGTACTTC,CASSDLGLGEQYF
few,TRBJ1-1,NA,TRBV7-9,TGTGCCAGCAGCTACACGAACACTGAAGCTTTCTTT,CASSYTNTEAFF
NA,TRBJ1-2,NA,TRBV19,TGTGCCAGTAGTATACGGTATGGCTACACCTTC,CASSIRYGYTF
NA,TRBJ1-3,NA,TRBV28,TGTGCCAGCAGTTTATTTGGGGCATCTGGAAACACCATATATTTT,CASSLFGASGNTIYF
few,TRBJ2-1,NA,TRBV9,TGTGCCAGCAGCGGAGACGGGGGTCTTTTTGATGAGCAGTTCTTC,CASSGDGGLFDEQFF
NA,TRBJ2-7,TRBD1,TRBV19,TGTGCCAGTAGGGCCCCGGGACAGGGAACCTACGAGCAGTACTTC,CASRAPGQGTYEQYF
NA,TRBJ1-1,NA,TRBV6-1,TGTGCCAGCAGGAGGGGGGGCAACACTGAAGCTTTCTTT,CASRRGGNTEAFF
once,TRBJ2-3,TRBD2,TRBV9,TGTGCCAGCAGCGTAGGCGCTTCTAGCGGAACAGATACGCAGTATTTT,CASSVGASSGTDTQYF
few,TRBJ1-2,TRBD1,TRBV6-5,TGTGCCAGCAGATGGTACGGACAGGGGAGGTATGGCTACACCTTC,CASRWYGQGRYGYTF
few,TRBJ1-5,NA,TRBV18,TGTGCCAGCTCACCACGGCAGAGCAATCAGCCCCAGCATTTT,CASSPRQSNQPQHF
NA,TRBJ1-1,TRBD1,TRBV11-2,TGTGCCAGCAGCTGGACAGGGGCGATGAACACTGAAGCTTTCTTT,CASSWTGAMNTEAFF
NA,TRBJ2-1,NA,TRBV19,TGTGCCAGTAGTATAGGGGGATCGGGGGGCCCGTTCTTC,CASSIGGSGGPFF
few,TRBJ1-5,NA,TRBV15,TGTGCCACCAGCAGATCTAAGGGGGTAAGCAATCAGCCCCAGCATTTT,CATSRSKGVSNQPQHF
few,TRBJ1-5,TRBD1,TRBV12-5,TGTGCTAGTGGGGGGACAGCTTATAGCAATCAGCCCCAGCATTTT,CASGGTAYSNQPQHF
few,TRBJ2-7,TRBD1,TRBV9,TGTGCCAGCAGCGTAGACAGGGGGCCCTACGAGCAGTACTTC,CASSVDRGPYEQYF
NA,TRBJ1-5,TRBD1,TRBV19,TGTGCCAGTAGTACCCGGGACAGGGGCGTTCAGCCCCAGCATTTT,CASSTRDRGVQPQHF
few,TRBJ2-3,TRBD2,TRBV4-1,TGCGCCAGCAGCCAACGGGACTACCTACCAGATACGCAGTATTTT,CASSQRDYLPDTQYF
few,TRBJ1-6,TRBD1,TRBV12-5,TGTGCTAGTGGGAATACCTCGACAGGGGACGACTATAATTCACCCCTCCACTTT,CASGNTSTGDDYNSPLHF
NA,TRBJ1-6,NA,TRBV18,TGTGCCAGCTCTTCGGAGCTTTCACCCCTCCACTTT,CASSSELSPLHF
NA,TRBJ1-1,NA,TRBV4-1,TGCGCCAGCAGCCAAGCTACAGGCAAGGTTGAAGCTTTCTTT,CASSQATGKVEAFF
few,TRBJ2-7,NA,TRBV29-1,TGCAGCGTTGGGTCCCAGTACTCCTACGAGCAGTACTTC,CSVGSQYSYEQYF
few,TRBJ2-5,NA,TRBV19,TGTGCCAGTAGTCCACGTACAGTATTTCAAGAGACCCAGTACTTC,CASSPRTVFQETQYF
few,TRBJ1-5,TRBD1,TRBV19,TGTGCCAGTAGTACTACAGGGGGCGAAGGCAATCAGCCCCAGCATTTT,CASSTTGGEGNQPQHF
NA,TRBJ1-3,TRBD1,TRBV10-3,TGTGCCATCAGGTCGGACAGGGCTGGAAACACCATATATTTT,CAIRSDRAGNTIYF
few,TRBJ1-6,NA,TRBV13,TGTGCCAGCAGCTCACAGGAGAATGTGTATAATTCACCCCTCCACTTT,CASSSQENVYNSPLHF
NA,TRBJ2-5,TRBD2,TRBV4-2,TGTGCCAGCAGCCAAGATAGGGGTAGCGGGGAAAAGACCCAGTACTTC,CASSQDRGSGEKTQYF
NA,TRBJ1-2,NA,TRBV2,TGTGCCAGCAGTGAAGCGGACTACTATGGCTACACCTTC,CASSEADYYGYTF
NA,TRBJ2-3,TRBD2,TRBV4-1,TGCGCCAGCAGCCACGATGGGACTAGCGGGAGGGCAGATACGCAGTATTTT,CASSHDGTSGRADTQYF
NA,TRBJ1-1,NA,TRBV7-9,TGTGCCAGCAGCTTAGATCGGGGGGGCACTGAAGCTTTCTTT,CASSLDRGGTEAFF
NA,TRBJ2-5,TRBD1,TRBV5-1,TGCGCCAGCAGCTATTCAATGGGACAGGGGGTCCGGGGGACCCAGTACTTC,CASSYSMGQGVRGTQYF